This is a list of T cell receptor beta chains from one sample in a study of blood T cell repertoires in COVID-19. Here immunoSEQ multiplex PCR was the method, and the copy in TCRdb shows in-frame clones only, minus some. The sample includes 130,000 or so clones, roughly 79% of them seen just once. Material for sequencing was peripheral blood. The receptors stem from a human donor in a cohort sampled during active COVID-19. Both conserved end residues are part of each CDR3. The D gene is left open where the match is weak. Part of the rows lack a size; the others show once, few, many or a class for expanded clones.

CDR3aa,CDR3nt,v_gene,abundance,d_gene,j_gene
CASSYPNTEAFF,TGTGCCAGCAGTTACCCAAACACTGAAGCTTTCTTT,TRBV6-2/TRBV6-3,NA,NA,TRBJ1-1
CSVSAGQYYEQYF,TGCAGCGTTTCTGCGGGACAGTACTACGAGCAGTACTTC,TRBV29-1,NA,NA,TRBJ2-7
CASSGRDVYGYTF,TGTGCCAGTAGTGGGCGGGACGTCTATGGCTACACCTTC,TRBV19,NA,NA,TRBJ1-2
CASSFADTQYF,TGTGCCAGCAGTTTCGCAGATACGCAGTATTTT,TRBV12-3/TRBV12-4,NA,NA,TRBJ2-3
CASSLLSSYGYTF,TGTGCCAGCAGCCTCCTTAGTAGTTATGGCTACACCTTC,TRBV3-1/TRBV3-2,NA,NA,TRBJ1-2
CASGTPGNEQFF,TGTGCTAGTGGTACCCCGGGGAATGAGCAGTTCTTC,TRBV12-5,few,NA,TRBJ2-1
CASSFRGGPYNEQFF,TGCGCCAGCAGCTTCCGCGGGGGGCCCTACAATGAGCAGTTCTTC,TRBV5-1,NA,TRBD2,TRBJ2-1
CASSLGSVTGELFF,TGTGCCAGCAGCTTGGGCTCGGTAACCGGGGAGCTGTTTTTT,TRBV5-6,NA,NA,TRBJ2-2
CATSRASGGATDTQYF,TGTGCCACCAGCAGAGCGAGCGGGGGAGCAACAGATACGCAGTATTTT,TRBV15,NA,TRBD2,TRBJ2-3
CASAPGLAFNEQFF,TGTGCCAGCGCGCCGGGACTAGCCTTCAATGAGCAGTTCTTC,TRBV10-3,few,TRBD2,TRBJ2-1
CASSVGTGGLNEQFF,TGTGCCAGCAGTGTAGGGACAGGGGGCCTCAATGAGCAGTTCTTC,TRBV2,NA,TRBD1,TRBJ2-1
CASSLESGGAYEQYF,TGCGCCAGCAGCTTGGAGAGCGGGGGGGCCTACGAGCAGTACTTC,TRBV5-1,NA,TRBD2,TRBJ2-7
CASRGTGSGNTIYF,TGTGCCAGCAGAGGGACAGGGTCTGGAAACACCATATATTTT,TRBV6-5,NA,TRBD1,TRBJ1-3
CAWKAGPNTGELFF,TGTGCCTGGAAAGCGGGACCTAATACCGGGGAGCTGTTTTTT,TRBV30,NA,TRBD2,TRBJ2-2
CASSSPGGALNTEAFF,TGTGCCAGCAGCTCCCCGGGAGGGGCCCTGAACACTGAAGCTTTCTTT,TRBV11-1,NA,NA,TRBJ1-1
CASRRDRGSTDTQYF,TGTGCCAGCAGACGCGACCGAGGGAGCACAGATACGCAGTATTTT,TRBV2,NA,NA,TRBJ2-3
CASSSYSGQSYNEQFF,TGTGCCAGCAGCTCTTACTCGGGACAGTCCTACAATGAGCAGTTCTTC,TRBV5-4,NA,TRBD1,TRBJ2-1
CASRQEDGGTEAFF,TGTGCCAGCAGACAGGAGGACGGGGGAACTGAAGCTTTCTTT,TRBV6-4,NA,NA,TRBJ1-1
CASRTGGKFNSPLHF,TGTGCCAGTAGGACAGGGGGCAAGTTTAATTCACCCCTCCACTTT,TRBV19,NA,TRBD1,TRBJ1-6
CASSLFRGSEGNTIYF,TGTGCCAGCAGTTTATTTCGGGGGTCGGAGGGAAACACCATATATTTT,TRBV28,NA,NA,TRBJ1-3
CASSPGQGRGYTF,TGTGCCAGCAGTCCGGGACAGGGACGTGGCTACACCTTC,TRBV5-8,NA,TRBD1,TRBJ1-2
CASNGWGEKETQYF,TGTGCCAGCAACGGATGGGGGGAGAAAGAGACCCAGTACTTC,TRBV6-5,few,NA,TRBJ2-5
CASRTGDNSPLHF,TGTGCCAGCAGGACAGGGGATAATTCACCCCTCCACTTT,TRBV6-4,few,TRBD1,TRBJ1-6
CASSWTSGGRGTEAFF,TGCGCCAGCAGCTGGACATCAGGGGGCAGGGGCACTGAAGCTTTCTTT,TRBV5-1,few,TRBD1,TRBJ1-1
CASSEFLTGYGYTF,TGTGCCAGCAGCGAGTTTTTGACGGGCTATGGCTACACCTTC,TRBV7-9,NA,NA,TRBJ1-2
CASTATGNYGYTF,TGTGCCAGCACCGCGACAGGCAACTATGGCTACACCTTC,TRBV9,few,NA,TRBJ1-2
CVRSLNGGLQETQYF,TGTGTCAGAAGCTTAAACGGGGGGCTGCAAGAGACCCAGTACTTC,TRBV7-5,NA,NA,TRBJ2-5
CASSGTSGQETQYF,TGTGCCAGCAGCGGGACTAGCGGCCAAGAGACCCAGTACTTC,TRBV9,once,TRBD2,TRBJ2-5
CASSYRDRGTEAFF,TGTGCCAGCAGTTATAGGGACAGGGGCACTGAAGCTTTCTTT,TRBV6-5,NA,TRBD1,TRBJ1-1
CASSLGTGGIEPQHF,TGCGCCAGCAGCTTAGGGACAGGGGGAATAGAGCCCCAGCATTTT,TRBV5-1,NA,TRBD1,TRBJ1-5
CASSLGGDTEAFF,TGTGCCAGCAGCTTAGGGGGGGACACTGAAGCTTTCTTT,TRBV11-2,NA,NA,TRBJ1-1
CASSPRDRKRNTEAFF,TGTGCCAGCAGCCCTCGGGACAGGAAGAGGAACACTGAAGCTTTCTTT,TRBV21-1,NA,NA,TRBJ1-1
CAISEPTYEQYF,TGTGCCATCAGTGAGCCCACCTACGAGCAGTACTTC,TRBV10-3,few,NA,TRBJ2-7